This entry lists 9 T cell receptor beta chains sequenced from one sample in a study of identical twins. A single record per CDR3 protein comes from TCRdb applying MiXCR to the 5' RACE reads. The sample consists of under 250,000 distinct CDR3 sequences, around a tenth of them appearing once. Source material: memory (CD45RO+) T cells sorted from blood. The receptors derive from a woman in her late teens or twenties in good health.

This clonotype appeared a few times. The rearrangement uses TRBV20-1 and TRBJ2-3; D remains unclear. This CDR3 has 14 amino acids. V was pared by 7 bases and J by 0 bases, with 14 bases between. Per germline, CDR1 DFQATT and CDR2 SNEGSKA (reference sequence). CDR3 protein: CSVGPHHSTDTQYF. In DNA form, the CDR3 reads TGCAGTGTTGGGCCCCACCATAGCACAGATACGCAGTATTTT.

Comment on this clonotype: A much larger clonotype is one base distant, so this may be a read error. J is TRBJ1-5 and V is TRBV10-2; D is ambiguous. The tail of the sequence fits TRBJ2-3 better, so the J call may be wrong. Germline assignment: CDR1 WSHSY and CDR2 SAAADI. This CDR3 is 13 amino acids long. The CDR3 loop reads CASSESAYQPQYF. Here the CDR3 DNA reads TGCGCCAGCAGTGAGTCGGCCTATCAGCCCCAGTATTTT.

This clonotype showed up just a few times. The chain couples TRBV7-9 to TRBJ2-7, with D perhaps TRBD2 (5 bases). CDR3 size: 13 residues. Trimming shortened V by 5 bases and J by 0 bases, and 8 bases separated the two germline ends. Germline CDR1 is SEHNR and CDR2 is FQNEAQ (reference sequence). The CDR3 DNA reads TGTGCCAGCAGCCCGGGAACCTCCTACGAGCAGTACTTC. Translation gives CASSPGTSYEQYF.

This chain connects TRBV5-1 to TRBJ2-7; D gene unclear. Trimming took 3 bases from V and 11 from J, leaving 18 bases between them. The CDR3 totals 13 residues. CDR1 and CDR2 from the germline V gene are SGHRS and YFSETQ. This chain's CDR3 is CASSSVLHSGKYF. The CDR3 DNA sequence: TGCGCCAGCAGCTCGGTCCTACACAGTGGGAAGTACTTC.

This clonotype was counted a few times. The chain employs TRBV7-6 and TRBJ2-5; no clear D gene. There are 15 residues in the CDR3. V lost 0 bases and J lost 2, with 10 bases in between. Germline V CDR1 and CDR2: SGHVS, FNYEAQ. As DNA, the CDR3 is TGTGCCAGCAGCTTAGCAGTAGGCGGTCAAGAGACCCAGTACTTC. This sequence encodes CASSLAVGGQETQYF.

This clonotype occurred a few times. This chain joins TRBV20-1 and TRBJ2-3; D remains unclear. Germline-derived CDR1 and CDR2 are DFQATT and SNEGSKA (reference sequence). The CDR3 loop spans 12 amino acids. The V end lost 5 bases, the J end lost 6 bases, and 12 bases lay between the germline ends. The CDR3 is CSAVLDADTQYF. The CDR3, as DNA: TGCAGTGCTGTTCTAGATGCGGATACGCAGTATTTT.

This chain joins TRBV6-1 and TRBJ2-3; D gene unclear. This CDR3 contains 13 residues. V was cut by 4 bases and J by 1 base, with 6 bases left in between. The germline V gene encodes CDR1 MNHNS and CDR2 SASEGT. CDR3 protein: CASSAPGTDTQYF. Written as DNA, the CDR3 is TGTGCCAGCAGTGCCCCAGGCACAGATACGCAGTATTTT.

This clonotype has just a few counts. The V call is TRBV30, the J call TRBJ2-7, with D uncertain. Trimming cost V 0 bases and J 7 bases, with 13 bases left between them. The germline gives CDR1 GTSNPN, CDR2 SVGIG (reference sequence). This CDR3 is 13 amino acids long. Written as DNA, the CDR3 is TGTGCCTGGAGTGTAGTCCGGGTGGGAGAGCAGTACTTC. This codes for CAWSVVRVGEQYF.

This clonotype came up a few times. V and J are TRBV15 and TRBJ2-7; TRBD1 aligns across 11 bases. CDR1 LNHNV and CDR2 YYDKDF come from the germline V gene (reference sequence). The length of the CDR3 is 15 residues. The J segment lost 4 bases and the V segment lost 4 bases, leaving 6 bases of the junction unmatched. CDR3 in amino acids: CATSTVDRGRYEQYF. CDR3 nucleotides: TGTGCCACCAGCACTGTGGACAGGGGGCGATACGAGCAGTACTTC.